Below are 18 T cell receptor beta chains sequenced from a single sample in a study of shared clonotypes between healthy human individuals. Naive CD8 populations comprised CD45RO-negative cells positively selected for CCR7, excluding terminally differentiated effector memory CD45RA+ cells. Data came from immunoSEQ multiplex PCR; TCRdb stores just in-frame clones and leaves some out. Of about 680,000 clones in the sample, just over 90% were seen once. The specimen was naive CD8+ T cells sorted from blood. The receptors shown here come from a man aged 25-45 years in good health.

CDR3 coding DNA: TGTGCCTGGAGTGTACAGGCGGGACTACAGGGCAATGAGCAGTTCTTC. It codes for CAWSVQAGLQGNEQFF. This rearrangement joins TRBV30 to TRBJ2-1; D might be TRBD2 (7 bases). Germline V gene sequence: CDR1 GTSNPN, CDR2 SVGIG (reference sequence). The ends were cut back, 0 bases at V and 6 bases at J, with 18 bases in the middle. The CDR3 has 16 residues.

CDR3 residues: CASSLVRNYGYTF. The CDR3 region has the DNA TGTGCCAGCAGCTTGGTGCGTAACTATGGCTACACCTTC. The chain employs TRBV5-5 and TRBJ1-2; no clear D. V was clipped by 0 bases and J by 1 base, with 4 bases between them. Germline values: CDR1 SGHKS, CDR2 YYEKEE (reference sequence). The CDR3 has 13 amino acids.

The genes are TRBV10-1 and TRBJ2-3; TRBD2 matches at 8 bases. Germline V lookup: CDR1 WNHNN, CDR2 SYGVQD (reference sequence). The J segment lost 3 bases and the V segment lost 8 bases, leaving 13 bases of the junction unmatched. The CDR3 consists of 16 residues. This CDR3 is CASARLAGGTTDTQYF. CDR3 DNA sequence: TGCGCCAGCGCGAGATTGGCGGGAGGAACTACAGATACGCAGTATTTT.

The rearrangement joins TRBV11-2 to TRBJ2-7; no clear D gene. There are 12 residues in the CDR3. The V end was cut by 1 base, the J end by 6 bases, with 7 bases between. In germline, CDR1 is SGHAT, CDR2 FQNNGV. CDR3 bases: TGTGCCAGCAGCTTAGCGTTGCTCGAGCAGTACTTC. This sequence encodes CASSLALLEQYF.

The chain combines TRBV7-9 with TRBJ2-7; the D gene could be TRBD1 or TRBD2 (5 bases each). The germline V and J ends were trimmed by 5 bases and 0 bases, with 14 bases remaining between them. CDR3 length: 15 amino acids. From germline, CDR1 is SEHNR and CDR2 FQNEAQ (reference sequence). The CDR3 protein is CASSVGTTSSYEQYF. CDR3 DNA sequence: TGTGCCAGCAGCGTCGGGACGACGAGCTCCTACGAGCAGTACTTC.

The chain carries TRBV7-8 and TRBJ2-3, with 7 bases lining up with TRBD2. The length of the CDR3 is 16 residues. Germline CDR1 and CDR2: SGHVS and FQNEAQ. Trimming took 3 bases from V and 6 from J; bases not matched to a gene: 12. The CDR3 loop is CASSLRAGVGRDTQYF. The CDR3 DNA reads as TGTGCCAGCAGCTTGAGGGCGGGAGTAGGTCGGGATACGCAGTATTTT.

CDR3: CASSPTGLAGGESTDTQYF. DNA of the CDR3: TGTGCCAGCTCACCAACGGGACTAGCGGGAGGGGAGTCGACAGATACGCAGTATTTT. V and J are TRBV18 and TRBJ2-3; 16 positions agree with TRBD2. Germline V gives CDR1 KGHSH, CDR2 LQKENI. CDR3 length: 19 residues. Germline trimming cut 2 bases from V and 3 bases from J; bases unmatched to any gene: 8.

This chain connects TRBV7-6 to TRBJ2-3; TRBD2 matches at 9 bases. V shed 1 base and J 2 bases; nucleotides not matched to a gene: 1. Germline CDR1 SGHVS, CDR2 FNYEAQ. CDR3 length equals 15 residues. DNA of the CDR3: TGTGCCAGCAGCTTAGGACTAGCGGCCACAGATACGCAGTATTTT. As protein: CASSLGLAATDTQYF.

The CDR3 nucleotides are TGTGCCAGCAGTTTATTCCGGGGGGGCGAGCAGTACTTC. Protein: CASSLFRGGEQYF. The V call is TRBV28, the J call TRBJ2-7; TRBD2 aligns across 8 bases. Germline loops: CDR1 MDHEN, CDR2 SYDVKM. CDR3 length: 13 residues. V shed 1 base and J 6 bases; nucleotides not matched to a gene: 2.

CDR3: CAWKISYEQYF. As DNA, the CDR3 is TGTGCCTGGAAAATAAGTTACGAGCAGTACTTC. J is TRBJ2-7 and V is TRBV30, with D unresolved. The V end lost 4 bases, the J end lost 4 bases, and 8 bases lay between the germline ends. The CDR3 totals 11 residues. Germline CDR1 and CDR2: GTSNPN and SVGIG (reference sequence).

This rearrangement joins TRBV2 to TRBJ2-1, with TRBD1 matching 8 bases. The CDR3 contains 15 residues. Germline V gene data show CDR1 as SNHLY and CDR2 as FYNNEI. V was clipped by 3 bases and J by 5 bases; unmatched bases: 6. The chain's CDR3 is CASSEGDRSDNEQFF. Here the CDR3 DNA reads TGTGCCAGCAGTGAGGGGGACAGGTCGGACAATGAGCAGTTCTTC.

The chain links TRBV20-1 to TRBJ2-1; D is unclear. Trimming removed 6 bases from V and 8 bases from J, with 5 bases in between. The CDR3 totals 9 residues. Germline V gives CDR1 DFQATT, CDR2 SNEGSKA (reference sequence). The CDR3 sequence is CSASHEQFF. In DNA, the CDR3 is TGCAGTGCGTCCCATGAGCAGTTCTTC.

The chain combines TRBV9 with TRBJ2-3; D perhaps matches TRBD2 (7 bases). Germline V gene sequence: CDR1 SGDLS, CDR2 YYNGEE. The V end lost 6 bases, the J end lost 2 bases, and 19 bases lay between the germline ends. The CDR3 spans 16 residues. The CDR3 DNA sequence: TGTGCCAGCACCCCGGGGGGCAGGGTTTCCACAGATACGCAGTATTTT. This codes for CASTPGGRVSTDTQYF.

This clone showed up just a few times. The likely explanation is a read error, given a far larger clone one base away. Other DNA sequences of this sample code for an identical CDR3. The CDR3 DNA sequence: TGTGCCAGCAGTTTTTTCTATGAGCAGTTCTTC. This sequence encodes CASSFFYEQFF. The chain is built from TRBV28 and TRBJ2-1, with D unclear. V lost 3 bases and J lost 8, with 5 bases in between. Germline values: CDR1 MDHEN, CDR2 SYDVKM. The CDR3 spans 11 residues.

The chain recombines TRBV29-1 with TRBJ2-1; D gene unclear. This CDR3 is 14 amino acids long. The germline V gene has CDR1 SQVTM and CDR2 ANQGSEA. CDR3 sequence (DNA): TGCACCACAACAACGGTGCTAGAGATAGATGAGCAGTTCTTC. Amino acids: CTTTTVLEIDEQFF.

The rearrangement joins TRBV7-8 to TRBJ1-4; weak D call: TRBD1 (5 bases). Looked up from germline, CDR1 is SGHVS and CDR2 is FQNEAQ. The V end lost 5 bases, the J end lost 4 bases, and 17 bases lay between the germline ends. This CDR3 region has 16 residues. The CDR3 loop reads CASSGEPGRFNEKLFF. CDR3 coding DNA: TGTGCCAGCAGCGGGGAGCCGGGACGTTTTAATGAAAAACTGTTTTTT.

The chain is built from TRBV7-3 and TRBJ2-1; 8 nucleotides match TRBD2. J gave up 3 bases and V 4 bases, and 5 bases lay outside the gene matches. CDR1 is SGHTA and CDR2 is FQGTGA in the germline V gene. CDR3 length: 15 amino acids. The CDR3 sequence is CASSYSGSGYNEQFF. DNA for the CDR3: TGTGCCAGCAGCTACAGCGGGAGCGGCTACAATGAGCAGTTCTTC.

The rearrangement joins TRBV27 to TRBJ2-7; D is undetermined. The CDR3 loop spans 13 amino acids. V gave up 11 bases and J gave up 0 bases, with 14 bases separating them. CDR1 is MNHEY, CDR2 SMNVEV, per germline (reference sequence). CDR3 DNA: TGTGCCTCTGCGTCGGTGAGCTCCTACGAGCAGTACTTC. It codes for CASASVSSYEQYF.